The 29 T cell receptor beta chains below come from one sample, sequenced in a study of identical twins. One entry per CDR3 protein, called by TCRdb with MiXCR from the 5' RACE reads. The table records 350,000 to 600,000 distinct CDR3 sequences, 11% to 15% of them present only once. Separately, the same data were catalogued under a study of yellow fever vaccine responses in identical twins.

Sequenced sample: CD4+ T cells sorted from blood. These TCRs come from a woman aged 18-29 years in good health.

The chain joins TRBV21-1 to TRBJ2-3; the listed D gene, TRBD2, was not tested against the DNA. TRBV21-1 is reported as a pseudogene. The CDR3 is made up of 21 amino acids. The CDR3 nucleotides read TGTGCCAGCAGCAAAGTCCCGCCCGGACTAGCGGGGGGGCCATTTCCAGATACGCAGTATTTT. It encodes CASSKVPPGLAGGPFPDTQYF.

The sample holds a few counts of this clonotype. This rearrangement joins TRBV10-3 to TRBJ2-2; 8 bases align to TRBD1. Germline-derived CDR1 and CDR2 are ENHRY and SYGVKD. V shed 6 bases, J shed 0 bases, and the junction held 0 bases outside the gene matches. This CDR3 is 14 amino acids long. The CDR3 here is CAIRQGANTGELFF. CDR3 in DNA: TGTGCCATCAGACAGGGGGCGAACACCGGGGAGCTGTTTTTT.

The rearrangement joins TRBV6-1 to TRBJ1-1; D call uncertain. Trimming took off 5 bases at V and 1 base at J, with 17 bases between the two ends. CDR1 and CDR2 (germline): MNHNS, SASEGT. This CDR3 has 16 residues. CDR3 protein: CASSPIDWAENTEAFF. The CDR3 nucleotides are TGTGCCAGCAGTCCCATAGACTGGGCTGAGAACACTGAAGCTTTCTTT.

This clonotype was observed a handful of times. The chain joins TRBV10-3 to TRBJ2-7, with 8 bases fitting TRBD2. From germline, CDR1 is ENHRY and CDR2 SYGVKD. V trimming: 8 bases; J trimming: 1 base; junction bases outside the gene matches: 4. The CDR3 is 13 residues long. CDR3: CAIVAGSSYEQYF. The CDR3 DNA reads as TGTGCCATCGTAGCGGGATCTTCCTACGAGCAGTACTTC.

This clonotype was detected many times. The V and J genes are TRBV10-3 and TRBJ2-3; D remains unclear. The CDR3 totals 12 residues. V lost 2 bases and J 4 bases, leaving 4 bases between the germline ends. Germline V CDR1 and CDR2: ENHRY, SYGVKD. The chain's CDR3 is CAISEGADTQYF. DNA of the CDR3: TGTGCCATCAGTGAGGGGGCAGATACGCAGTATTTT.

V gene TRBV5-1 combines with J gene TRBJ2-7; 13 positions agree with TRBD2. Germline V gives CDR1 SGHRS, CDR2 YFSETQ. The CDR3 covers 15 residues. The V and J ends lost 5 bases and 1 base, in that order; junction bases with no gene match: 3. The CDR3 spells CASSWGLAGSYEQYF. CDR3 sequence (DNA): TGCGCCAGCAGTTGGGGACTAGCGGGATCCTACGAGCAGTACTTC.

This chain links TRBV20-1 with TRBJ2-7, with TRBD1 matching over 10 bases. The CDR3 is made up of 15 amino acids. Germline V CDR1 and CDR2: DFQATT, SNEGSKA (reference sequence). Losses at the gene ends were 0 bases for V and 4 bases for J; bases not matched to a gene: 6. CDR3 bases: TGCAGTGCTAGAGACCCGGGACAGGGGATTTACGAGCAGTACTTC. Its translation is CSARDPGQGIYEQYF.

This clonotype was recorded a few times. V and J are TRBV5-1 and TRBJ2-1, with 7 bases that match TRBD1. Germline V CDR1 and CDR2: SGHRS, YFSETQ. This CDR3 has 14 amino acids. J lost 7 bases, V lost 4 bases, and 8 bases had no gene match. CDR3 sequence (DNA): TGCGCCAGCAGCCGGGACAGTCCGAAGAATGAGCAGTTCTTC. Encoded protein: CASSRDSPKNEQFF. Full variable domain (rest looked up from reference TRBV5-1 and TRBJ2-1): KAGVTQTPRYLIKTRGQQVTLSCSPISGHRSVSWYQQTPGQGLQFLFEYFSETQRNKGNFPGRFSGRQFSNSRSEMNVSTLELGDSALYLCASSRDSPKNEQFFGPGTRLTVL.

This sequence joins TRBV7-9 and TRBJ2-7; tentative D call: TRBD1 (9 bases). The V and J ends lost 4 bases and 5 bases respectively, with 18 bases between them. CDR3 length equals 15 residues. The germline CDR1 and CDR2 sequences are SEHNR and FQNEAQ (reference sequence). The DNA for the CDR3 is TGTGCCAGCAGCTCAAACAGGGGGCGGGAGGACGAGCAGTACTTC. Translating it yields CASSSNRGREDEQYF.

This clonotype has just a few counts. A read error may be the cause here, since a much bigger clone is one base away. CDR3: CASSLDSHQPQHF. The CDR3 DNA reads as TGCGCCAGCAGCTTGGACAGCCATCAGCCCCAGCATTTT. The chain recombines TRBV5-1 with TRBJ1-5; D is unresolved. CDR3 length: 13 residues. Germline values: CDR1 SGHRS, CDR2 YFSETQ. Trimming pared 0 bases from V and 5 bases from J, leaving 6 bases between.

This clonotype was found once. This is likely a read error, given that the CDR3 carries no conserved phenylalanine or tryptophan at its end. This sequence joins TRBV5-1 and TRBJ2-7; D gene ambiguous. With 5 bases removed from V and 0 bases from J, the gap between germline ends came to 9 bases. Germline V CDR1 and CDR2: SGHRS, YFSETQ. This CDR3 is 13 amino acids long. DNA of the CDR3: TGCGCCAGCAGTGTCGCTCCCTCCTACGAGCAGTACCTC. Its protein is CASSVAPSYEQYL.

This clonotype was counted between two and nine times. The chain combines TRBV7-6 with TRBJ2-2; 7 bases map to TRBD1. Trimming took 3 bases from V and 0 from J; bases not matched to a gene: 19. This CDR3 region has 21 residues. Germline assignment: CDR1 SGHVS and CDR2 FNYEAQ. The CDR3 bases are TGTGCCAGCAGCTTCGCTAGGGTCCAGTTACAGGGGAAATCGAACACCGGGGAGCTGTTTTTT. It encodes CASSFARVQLQGKSNTGELFF. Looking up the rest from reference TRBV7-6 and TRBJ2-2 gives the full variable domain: GAGVSQSPRYKVTKRGQDVALRCDPISGHVSLYWYRQALGQGPEFLTYFNYEAQQDKSGLPNDRFSAERPEGSISTLTIQRTEQRDSAMYRCASSFARVQLQGKSNTGELFFGEGSRLTVL.

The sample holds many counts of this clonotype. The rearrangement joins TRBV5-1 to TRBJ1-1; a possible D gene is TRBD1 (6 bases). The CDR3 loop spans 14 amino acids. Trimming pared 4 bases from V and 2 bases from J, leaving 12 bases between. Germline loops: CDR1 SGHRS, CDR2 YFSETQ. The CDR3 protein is CASSAQGPNTEAFF. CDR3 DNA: TGCGCCAGCAGCGCACAGGGCCCTAACACTGAAGCTTTCTTT. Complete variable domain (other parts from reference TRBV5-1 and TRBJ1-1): KAGVTQTPRYLIKTRGQQVTLSCSPISGHRSVSWYQQTPGQGLQFLFEYFSETQRNKGNFPGRFSGRQFSNSRSEMNVSTLELGDSALYLCASSAQGPNTEAFFGQGTRLTVV.

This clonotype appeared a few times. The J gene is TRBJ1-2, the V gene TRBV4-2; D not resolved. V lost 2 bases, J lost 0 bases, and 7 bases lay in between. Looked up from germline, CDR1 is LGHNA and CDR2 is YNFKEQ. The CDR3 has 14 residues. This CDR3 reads CASSQHSTNYGYTF. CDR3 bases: TGTGCCAGCAGCCAACACAGTACTAACTATGGCTACACCTTC.

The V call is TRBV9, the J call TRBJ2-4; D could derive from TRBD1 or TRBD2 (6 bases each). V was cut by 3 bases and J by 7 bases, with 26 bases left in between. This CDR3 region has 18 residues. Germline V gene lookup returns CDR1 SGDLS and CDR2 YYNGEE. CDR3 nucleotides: TGTGCCAGCAGCGCCGAGGGGGGCCCGCCAAGGTGGGGGAACATTCAGTACTTC. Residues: CASSAEGGPPRWGNIQYF.

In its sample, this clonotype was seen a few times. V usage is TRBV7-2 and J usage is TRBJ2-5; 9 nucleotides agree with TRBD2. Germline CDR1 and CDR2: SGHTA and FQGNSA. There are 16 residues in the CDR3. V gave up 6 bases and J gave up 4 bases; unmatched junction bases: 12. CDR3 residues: CASSFRVWRGGETQYF. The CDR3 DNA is TGTGCCAGCAGTTTTAGAGTCTGGCGGGGGGGAGAGACCCAGTACTTC.

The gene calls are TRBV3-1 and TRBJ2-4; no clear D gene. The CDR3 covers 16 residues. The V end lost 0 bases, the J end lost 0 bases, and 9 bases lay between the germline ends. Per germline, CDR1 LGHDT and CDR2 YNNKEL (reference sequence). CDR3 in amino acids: CASSQDMALAKNIQYF. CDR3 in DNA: TGTGCCAGCAGCCAAGATATGGCGTTAGCCAAAAACATTCAGTACTTC. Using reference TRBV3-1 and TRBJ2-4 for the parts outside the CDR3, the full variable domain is DTAVSQTPKYLVTQMGNDKSIKCEQNLGHDTMYWYKQDSKKFLKIMFSYNNKELIINETVPNRFSPKSPDKAHLNLHINSLELGDSAVYFCASSQDMALAKNIQYFGAGTRLSVL.

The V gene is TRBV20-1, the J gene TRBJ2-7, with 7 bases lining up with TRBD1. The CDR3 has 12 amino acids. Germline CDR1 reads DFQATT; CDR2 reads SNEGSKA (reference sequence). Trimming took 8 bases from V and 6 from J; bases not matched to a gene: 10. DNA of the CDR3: TGCAGTCTTCAGGGGGAGCTAGGCGAGCAGTACTTC. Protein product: CSLQGELGEQYF.

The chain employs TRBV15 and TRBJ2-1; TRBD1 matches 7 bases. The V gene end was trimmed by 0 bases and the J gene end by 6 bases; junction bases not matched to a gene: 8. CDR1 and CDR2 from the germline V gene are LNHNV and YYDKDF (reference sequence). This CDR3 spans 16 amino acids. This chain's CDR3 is CATSRDSAAGGNEQFF. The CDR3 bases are TGTGCCACCAGCAGAGATTCCGCGGCAGGGGGCAATGAGCAGTTCTTC.

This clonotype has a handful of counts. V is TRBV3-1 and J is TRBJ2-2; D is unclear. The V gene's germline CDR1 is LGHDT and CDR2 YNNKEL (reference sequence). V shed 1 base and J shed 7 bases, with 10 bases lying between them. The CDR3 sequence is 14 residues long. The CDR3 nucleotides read TGTGCCAGCAGCCAAGGTGCGTTCGGCGGGGAGCTGTTTTTT. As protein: CASSQGAFGGELFF.

The CDR3 coding sequence is TGTGCCAGCAGCGCAAATGACAGGCCATCCTACGAGCAGTACTTC. Its protein product is CASSANDRPSYEQYF. The genes are TRBV5-4 and TRBJ2-7, with D perhaps TRBD1 (6 bases). The V and J ends lost 4 bases and 1 base respectively, with 15 bases between them. This CDR3 contains 15 residues. Germline CDR1 is SGHNT and CDR2 is YYREEE (reference sequence).

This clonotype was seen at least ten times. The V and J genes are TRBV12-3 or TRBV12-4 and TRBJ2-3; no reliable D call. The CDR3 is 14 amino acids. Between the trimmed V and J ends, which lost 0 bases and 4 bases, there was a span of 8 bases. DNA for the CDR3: TGTGCCAGCAGTTTAGCTCACCCTTCAGATACGCAGTATTTT. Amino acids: CASSLAHPSDTQYF.

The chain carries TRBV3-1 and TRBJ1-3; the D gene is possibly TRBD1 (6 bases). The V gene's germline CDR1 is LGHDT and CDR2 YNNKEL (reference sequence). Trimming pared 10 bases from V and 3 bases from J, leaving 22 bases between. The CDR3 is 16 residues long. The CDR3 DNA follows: TGTGCCACTAGGGCGGCAGGGGCCCTGAGTGGAAACACCATATATTTT. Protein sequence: CATRAAGALSGNTIYF. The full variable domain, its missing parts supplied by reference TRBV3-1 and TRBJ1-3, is DTAVSQTPKYLVTQMGNDKSIKCEQNLGHDTMYWYKQDSKKFLKIMFSYNNKELIINETVPNRFSPKSPDKAHLNLHINSLELGDSAVYFCATRAAGALSGNTIYFGEGSWLTVV.

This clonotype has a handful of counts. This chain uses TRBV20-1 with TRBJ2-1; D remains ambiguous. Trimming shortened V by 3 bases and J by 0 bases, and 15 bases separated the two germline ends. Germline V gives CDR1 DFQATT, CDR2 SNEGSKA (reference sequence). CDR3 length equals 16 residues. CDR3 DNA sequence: TGCAGTGCTAGGACGGCCCTCCCGAGCTCCTACAATGAGCAGTTCTTC. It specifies CSARTALPSSYNEQFF.

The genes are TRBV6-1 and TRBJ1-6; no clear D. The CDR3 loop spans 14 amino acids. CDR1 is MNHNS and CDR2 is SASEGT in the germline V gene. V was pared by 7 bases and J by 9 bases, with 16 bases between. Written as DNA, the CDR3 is TGTGCCAGCATGCTTTTGGGTGGGCGTTCACCCCTCCACTTT. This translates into CASMLLGGRSPLHF.

CDR3 loop: CASSPGTPRYEQYF. CDR3 DNA: TGTGCCAGCTCACCGGGGACTCCGCGGTACGAGCAGTACTTC. V is TRBV18 and J is TRBJ2-7, with D perhaps matching TRBD2 (6 bases). The germline CDR1 and CDR2 sequences are KGHSH and LQKENI. Trimming removed 3 bases at V and 4 bases at J, with 13 bases between. This CDR3 region has 14 residues.

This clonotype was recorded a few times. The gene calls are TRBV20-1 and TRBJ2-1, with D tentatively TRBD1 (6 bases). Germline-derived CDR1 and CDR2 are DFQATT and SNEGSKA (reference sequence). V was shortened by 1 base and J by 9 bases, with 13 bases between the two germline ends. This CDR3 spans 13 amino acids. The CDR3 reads CSARVVGGAEQFF. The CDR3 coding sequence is TGCAGTGCTAGAGTAGTAGGGGGTGCTGAGCAGTTCTTC.

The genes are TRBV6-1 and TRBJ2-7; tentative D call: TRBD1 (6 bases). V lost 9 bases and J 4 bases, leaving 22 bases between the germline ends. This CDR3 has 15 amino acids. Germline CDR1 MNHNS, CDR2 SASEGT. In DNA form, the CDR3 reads TGTGCCAGTCGCCTCAATGCCGCAGGGGCGTACGAGCAGTACTTC. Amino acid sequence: CASRLNAAGAYEQYF.

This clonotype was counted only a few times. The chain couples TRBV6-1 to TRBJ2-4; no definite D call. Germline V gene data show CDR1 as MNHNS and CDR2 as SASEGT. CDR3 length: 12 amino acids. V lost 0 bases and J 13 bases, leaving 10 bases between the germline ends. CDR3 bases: TGTGCCAGCAGTGAAGCACAGTTAAGCCAGTACTTC. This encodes CASSEAQLSQYF.